The clone carrying this T cell receptor beta chain was detected ten times or more. Template material for amplifying TCR beta CDR3 regions consisted of RNA transcripts. The HTBI primer set served for first-round RT-PCR of the TCR CDR3. Via MiXCR, TCRdb re-called the multiplex PCR reads, giving one row per CDR3 protein. The table has roughly 530,000 distinct CDR3 sequences, 17% seen once. This sample stems from a study of T cells in Graves' hyperthyroidism and ophthalmopathy. Trimming pared 5 bases from V and 2 bases from J, leaving 7 bases between. CDR1 is MDHEN, CDR2 SYDVKM, per germline. The CDR3 is 12 residues long.

Sample: blood. This receptor was obtained from a woman aged 18-30 years with Graves' ophthalmopathy. The chain uses TRBV28 and TRBJ2-7; D call uncertain. DNA of the CDR3: TGTGCCAGCAGTATCAGCACCTACGAGCAGTACTTC. The encoded protein is CASSISTYEQYF.